These T cell receptor beta chains were read from a single sample in a study of CD8 T cells in ankylosing spondylitis. Each CDR3 protein gets one entry after TCRdb re-called the 5' RACE reads with MiXCR. The sample shows roughly 100,000 distinct CDR3 sequences, about 8.3% of them seen only once. Specimen: blood, either unsorted or a sorted T cell fraction (not recorded which). These receptors came from a male donor with ankylosing spondylitis or in good health (not recorded which). CDR3s include the opening cysteine and the closing phenylalanine or tryptophan. The D gene is left open where the match is weak. The size field is filled for only some rows; it gives once, few, many or a size class.

clone_size,j_call,v_call,d_call,cdr3_aa,cdr3_nt
many,TRBJ2-2,TRBV12-3/TRBV12-4,TRBD1,CASRPPGQKAGELFF,TGTGCCAGCAGACCCCCGGGACAGAAGGCCGGGGAGCTGTTTTTT
many,TRBJ1-1,TRBV2,NA,CASSQSAEAFF,TGTGCCAGTTCACAGTCAGCTGAAGCTTTCTTT
many,TRBJ2-7,TRBV20-1,NA,CSARKGYEQYF,TGCAGTGCTAGAAAGGGGTACGAGCAGTACTTC
NA,TRBJ2-7,TRBV4-3,NA,CASSQDLSVPNEQYF,TGCGCCAGCAGCCAAGATCTTTCAGTGCCAAACGAGCAGTACTTC
many,TRBJ1-3,TRBV7-2,NA,CASSPHVGGNTIYF,TGTGCCAGCAGCCCCCATGTCGGAGGAAACACCATATATTTT
many,TRBJ2-3,TRBV11-3,NA,CASSLGQGAQYF,TGTGCCAGCAGCTTAGGTCAGGGTGCGCAGTATTTT
many,TRBJ1-6,TRBV4-2,NA,CASSQVARSYNSPLHF,TGTGCCAGCAGCCAGGTCGCGCGCTCCTATAATTCACCCCTCCACTTT
many,TRBJ2-3,TRBV10-3,TRBD2,CAISPGGPDTQYF,TGTGCCATCTCACCGGGAGGGCCAGATACGCAGTATTTT
NA,TRBJ2-1,TRBV11-2,NA,CASSLDSGTASSYNEQFF,TGTGCCAGCAGCTTAGATTCCGGAACGGCTAGCTCCTACAATGAGCAGTTCTTC
many,TRBJ2-7,TRBV12-3/TRBV12-4,TRBD1,CASSYSGTGTKYF,TGTGCCAGCAGTTACTCCGGGACAGGGACAAAGTACTTC
many,TRBJ2-1,TRBV10-3,NA,CTTGATSYNEQFF,TGTACGACAGGAGCAACCTCCTACAATGAGCAGTTCTTC
many,TRBJ2-5,TRBV6-5,NA,CASSYSTLVTQETQYF,TGTGCCAGCAGTTACTCTACCCTGGTAACACAAGAGACCCAGTACTTC
many,TRBJ2-2,TRBV5-1,TRBD1,CASSSGTAHTGELFF,TGCGCCAGCAGCTCAGGGACAGCCCACACCGGGGAGCTGTTTTTT
many,TRBJ1-6,TRBV5-1,TRBD1,CASRKEPGQGAQDSPLHF,TGCGCCAGCAGGAAGGAGCCGGGACAGGGGGCTCAGGATTCACCCCTCCACTTT
many,TRBJ1-1,TRBV10-3,TRBD1,CATRDSLMNTEAFF,TGTGCCACCAGGGACAGCCTCATGAACACTGAAGCTTTCTTT
many,TRBJ1-1,TRBV18,NA,CASSPRRGSIGVNTEAFF,TGTGCCAGCTCACCGCGGCGAGGGTCTATCGGCGTTAACACTGAAGCTTTCTTT
many,TRBJ2-2,TRBV5-5,TRBD2,CASSPGLAGAGELFF,TGTGCCAGCAGCCCGGGACTAGCGGGAGCCGGGGAGCTGTTTTTT
many,TRBJ2-1,TRBV6-5,NA,CASSYSSTIYNEQFF,TGTGCCAGCAGTTACTCGAGCACTATCTACAATGAGCAGTTCTTC
many,TRBJ2-1,TRBV5-1,NA,CASSFDRDEQFF,TGCGCCAGCAGCTTCGACAGAGATGAGCAGTTCTTC
many,TRBJ1-5,TRBV3-1,NA,CASSRRSNQPQHF,TGTGCCAGCTCCCGAAGAAGCAATCAGCCCCAGCATTTT